This T cell receptor beta chain was identified in a study of PD-L1 blockade in urothelial cancer. The wider study: Most of the 29 patients were men whose urothelial cancer was bladder-origin. Blood was evaluated 3 weeks (second dose) and 6 weeks after therapy began.

The germline V gene has CDR1 LNHNV and CDR2 YYDKDF (reference sequence). V lost 1 base and J lost 1; bases outside the gene matches: 0. The CDR3 length is 14 residues. Repertoires were generated with immunoSEQ multiplex PCR, while TCRdb's copy carries only in-frame clones and drops some. The sample has some 100,000 clones; roughly nine tenths are singletons. Sequencing used PBMCs, obtained around atezolizumab (anti-PD-L1) treatment. The rearrangement uses TRBV15 and TRBJ2-5, with 7 bases fitting TRBD1. This TCR came from a woman of 80 years or more with urothelial cancer. The CDR3 protein is CATSRGDSQETQYF. DNA of the CDR3: TGTGCCACCAGCAGAGGGGACAGCCAAGAGACCCAGTACTTC.